The T cell receptor beta chain described here comes from a study of shared clonotypes between healthy human individuals. Study summary: Donors had three CD4 naive, three CD4 memory, two CD8 naive and one CD8 memory plate apiece.

This clone was seen a few times. Other DNA sequences from this sample encode an identical CDR3 as well. Study donors comprised healthy, HIV-negative adults devoid of recent acute infection or vaccination. The CDR3 consists of 14 residues. CDR1 is SNHLY and CDR2 is FYNNEI in the germline V gene. With 2 bases clipped from V and 5 bases from J, the junction kept 2 bases outside the gene matches. Generated by immunoSEQ multiplex PCR, the TCRdb table keeps only in-frame clones and is missing some. The profile shows under 750,000 clones, around 70% of them singletons. The chain joins TRBV2 to TRBJ1-5; 8 positions agree with TRBD1. What was sequenced was memory CD4+ T cells sorted from blood. Subset of the sample: CD45RA-negative fraction. This clonotype originated in a woman aged 30 to 39 in good health. CDR3: CASSETTGDQPQHF. The CDR3, as DNA: TGTGCCAGCAGTGAAACGACAGGGGATCAGCCCCAGCATTTT.